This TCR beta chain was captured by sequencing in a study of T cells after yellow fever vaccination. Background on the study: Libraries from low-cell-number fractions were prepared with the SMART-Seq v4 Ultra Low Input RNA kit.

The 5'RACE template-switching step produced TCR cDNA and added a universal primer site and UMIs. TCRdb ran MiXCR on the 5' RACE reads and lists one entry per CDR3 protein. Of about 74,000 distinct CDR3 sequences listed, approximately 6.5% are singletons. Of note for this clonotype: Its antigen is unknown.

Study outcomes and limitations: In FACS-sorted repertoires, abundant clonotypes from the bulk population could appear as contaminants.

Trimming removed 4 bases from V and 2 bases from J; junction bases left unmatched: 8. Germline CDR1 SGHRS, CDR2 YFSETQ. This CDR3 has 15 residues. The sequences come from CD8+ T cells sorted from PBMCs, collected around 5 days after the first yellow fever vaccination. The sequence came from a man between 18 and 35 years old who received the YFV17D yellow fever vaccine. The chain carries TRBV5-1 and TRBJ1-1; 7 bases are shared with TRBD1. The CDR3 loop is CASSLYRQGNTEAFF. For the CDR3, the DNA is TGCGCCAGCAGCCTCTACCGACAGGGCAACACTGAAGCTTTCTTT.